The TCR beta chain under discussion was sequenced for a study of T cells in Graves' hyperthyroidism and ophthalmopathy. The wider study: At initial diagnosis, before any treatment had begun, peripheral blood was obtained. Study results and limitations: A model using 13 V-J features told ophthalmopathy apart from stable hyperthyroidism.

Authors of the study amplified TCR beta CDR3 regions from RNA transcripts. Using the HTBI primer set, a first-round RT-PCR was run on the TCR CDR3. TCRdb processed the multiplex PCR reads anew with MiXCR; each CDR3 protein has one entry. The sample records under 550,000 distinct CDR3 sequences, nearly 20% being singletons. Disease lasting under 3 months, a NOSPECS grade of at least 4, and a Clinical Activity Score of at least 3 were features of the ophthalmopathy patients. CDR3 length: 14 residues. Germline V gene lookup returns CDR1 LGHNA and CDR2 YSLEER. Trimming took off 3 bases at V and 7 bases at J, with 13 bases between the two ends. Of note for this clonotype: Its target is unknown.

This chain uses TRBV4-3 with TRBJ2-1, with D tentatively TRBD2 (6 bases). The sequence was collected from a man aged 35 to 55 with Graves' ophthalmopathy. Specimen: blood. The CDR3 DNA follows: TGCGCCAGCAGCCATCCCGGGAGTAGGAATGAGCAGTTCTTC. Its translation is CASSHPGSRNEQFF.